The clone carrying this TCR beta chain was counted a single time. Study processing details: CDR3 differences across clinicopathological groups were used to build a distant-metastasis classifier for papillary thyroid cancer. With MiXCR, TCRdb reprocessed the PCR reads. TCRdb's processing, not the study's, gives the V and J calls here. This sample yields approximately 7,800 clones, of which more than 25% are seen a single time; roughly 13% belongs to the top ten. None of the patients had undergone any treatment ahead of thyroid surgery. This sample was taken from a study of metastatic and nonmetastatic thyroid tumors. The TCR sequence derives from a female donor with papillary thyroid cancer or a benign thyroid nodule (not recorded which). Some clones in this sample may be carry-over from other donors' samples. The material sequenced was adjacent normal tissue.

The CDR3 spells CASSEFGISDEQFF. CDR3 DNA: TGTGCCAGCTCTGAATTCGGGATTTCAGATGAGCAGTTCTTC. This chain links TRBV7-9 with TRBJ2-1; tentatively, D is TRBD2 (5 bases). V lost 8 bases and J 8 bases, leaving 19 bases between the germline ends. The length of the CDR3 is 14 residues. Looked up from germline, CDR1 is SEHNR and CDR2 is FQNEAQ (reference sequence). The variable domain in full, with the rest retrieved from reference TRBV7-9 and TRBJ2-1, is DTGVSQNPRHKITKRGQNVTFRCDPISEHNRLYWYRQTLGQGPEFLTYFQNEAQLEKSRLLSDRFSAERPKGSFSTLEIQRTEQGDSAMYLCASSEFGISDEQFFGPGTRLTVL.